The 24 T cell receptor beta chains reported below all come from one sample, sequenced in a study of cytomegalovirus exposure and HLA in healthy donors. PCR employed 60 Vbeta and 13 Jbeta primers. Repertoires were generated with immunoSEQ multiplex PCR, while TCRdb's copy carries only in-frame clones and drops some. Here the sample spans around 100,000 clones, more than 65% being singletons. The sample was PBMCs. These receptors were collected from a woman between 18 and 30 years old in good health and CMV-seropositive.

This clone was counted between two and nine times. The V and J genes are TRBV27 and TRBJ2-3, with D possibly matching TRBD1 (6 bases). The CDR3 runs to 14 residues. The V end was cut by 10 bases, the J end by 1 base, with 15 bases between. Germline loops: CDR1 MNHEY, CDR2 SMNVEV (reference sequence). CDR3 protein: CATHRERGTDTQYF. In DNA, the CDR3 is TGTGCCACCCACAGGGAACGGGGCACAGATACGCAGTATTTT.

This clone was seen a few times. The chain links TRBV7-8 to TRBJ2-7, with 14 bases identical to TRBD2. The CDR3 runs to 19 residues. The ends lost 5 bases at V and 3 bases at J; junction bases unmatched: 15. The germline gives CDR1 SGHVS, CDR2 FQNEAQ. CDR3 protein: CASSPPRTSGGSSIYEQYF. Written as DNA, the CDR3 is TGTGCCAGCAGCCCGCCGAGGACTAGCGGGGGGTCCTCCATCTACGAGCAGTACTTC.

CDR3 DNA: TGTGCCTGGACGACAGTGTATAATTCACCCCTCCACTTT. Amino acid sequence: CAWTTVYNSPLHF. The V and J genes are TRBV30 and TRBJ1-6; D may be TRBD1 (5 bases). Germline lookup yields CDR1 GTSNPN and CDR2 SVGIG (reference sequence). The V end lost 4 bases, the J end lost 4 bases, and 8 bases lay between the germline ends. The CDR3 is 13 residues long.

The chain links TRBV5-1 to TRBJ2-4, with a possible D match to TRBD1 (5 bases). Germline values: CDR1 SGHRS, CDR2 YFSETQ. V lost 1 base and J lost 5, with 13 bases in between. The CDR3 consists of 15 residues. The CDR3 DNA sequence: TGCGCCAGCAGCTTGAAGAACGACAGAGAAAACATTCAGTACTTC. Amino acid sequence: CASSLKNDRENIQYF.

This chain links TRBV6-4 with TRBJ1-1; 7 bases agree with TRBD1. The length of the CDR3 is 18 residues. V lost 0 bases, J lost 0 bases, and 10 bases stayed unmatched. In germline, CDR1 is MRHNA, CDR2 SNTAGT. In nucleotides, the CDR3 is TGTGCCAGCAGTGACTCTCAGGGGGAGGTAGTACTGAACACTGAAGCTTTCTTT. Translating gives CASSDSQGEVVLNTEAFF.

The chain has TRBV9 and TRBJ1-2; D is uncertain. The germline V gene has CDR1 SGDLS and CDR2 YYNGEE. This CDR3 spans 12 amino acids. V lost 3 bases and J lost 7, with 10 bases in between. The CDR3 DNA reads TGTGCCAGCAGCGGGGCCCGGGGTGGCTACACCTTC. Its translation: CASSGARGGYTF. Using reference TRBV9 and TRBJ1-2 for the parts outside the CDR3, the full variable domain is DSGVTQTPKHLITATGQRVTLRCSPRSGDLSVYWYQQSLDQGLQFLIQYYNGEERAKGNILERFSAQQFPDLHSELNLSSLELGDSALYFCASSGARGGYTFGSGTRLTVV.

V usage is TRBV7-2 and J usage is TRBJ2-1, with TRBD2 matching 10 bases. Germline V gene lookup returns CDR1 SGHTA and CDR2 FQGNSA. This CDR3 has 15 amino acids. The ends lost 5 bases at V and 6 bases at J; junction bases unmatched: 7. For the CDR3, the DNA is TGTGCCAGCAGCCCCCCGGGACTAGCGAGCAATGAGCAGTTCTTC. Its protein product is CASSPPGLASNEQFF.

The CDR3 nucleotides are TGCGCCAGCAGCATCCTAGGGCCGCAGGGGCTAAGCTCCTACAATGAGCAGTTCTTC. This sequence encodes CASSILGPQGLSSYNEQFF. The V and J genes are TRBV5-1 and TRBJ2-1, with D maybe TRBD1 (6 bases). CDR3 length equals 19 residues. Germline CDR1 is SGHRS and CDR2 is YFSETQ. The germline V and J ends were trimmed by 4 bases and 0 bases, with 23 bases remaining between them.

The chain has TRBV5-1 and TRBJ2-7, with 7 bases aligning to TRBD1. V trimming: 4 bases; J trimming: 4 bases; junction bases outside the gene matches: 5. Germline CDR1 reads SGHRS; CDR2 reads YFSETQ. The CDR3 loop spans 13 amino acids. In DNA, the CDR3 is TGCGCCAGCAGCACGGGACAGCTATACGAGCAGTACTTC. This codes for CASSTGQLYEQYF.

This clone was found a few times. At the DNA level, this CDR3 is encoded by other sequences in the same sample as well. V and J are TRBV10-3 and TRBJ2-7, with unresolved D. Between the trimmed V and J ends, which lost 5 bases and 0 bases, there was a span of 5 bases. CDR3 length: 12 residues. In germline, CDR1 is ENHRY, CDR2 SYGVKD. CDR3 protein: CAISSDSYEQYF. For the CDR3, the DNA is TGTGCCATCAGTTCAGACTCCTACGAGCAGTACTTC.

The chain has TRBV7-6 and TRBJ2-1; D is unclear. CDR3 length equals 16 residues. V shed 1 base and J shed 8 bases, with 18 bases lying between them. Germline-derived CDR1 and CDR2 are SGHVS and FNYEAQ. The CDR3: CASSLGLTAPKDEQFF. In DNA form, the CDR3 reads TGTGCCAGCAGCTTAGGTCTCACAGCACCTAAGGATGAGCAGTTCTTC.

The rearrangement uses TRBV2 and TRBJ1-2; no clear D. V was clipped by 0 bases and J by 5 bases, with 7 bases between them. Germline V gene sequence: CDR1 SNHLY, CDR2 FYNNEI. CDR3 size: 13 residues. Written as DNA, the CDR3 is TGTGCCAGCAGTGAAGCGCCAGATTATGGCTACACCTTC. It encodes CASSEAPDYGYTF.

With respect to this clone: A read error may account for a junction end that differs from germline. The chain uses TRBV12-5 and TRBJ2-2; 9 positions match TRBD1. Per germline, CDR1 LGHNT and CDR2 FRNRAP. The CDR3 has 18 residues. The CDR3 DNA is TGTGCTAGTGGTTTGGTCGATCTACAGGGGGCTGGAGACCGGGGAGCTGTTTTT. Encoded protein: CASGLVDLQGAGDRGAVF.

This CDR3 is CASSYSSLAEIYEQYF. In nucleotides, the CDR3 is TGTGCCAGCAGTTACTCCTCCCTAGCAGAGATCTACGAGCAGTACTTC. This sequence joins TRBV6-5 and TRBJ2-7; a weak D match, TRBD2 (5 bases). Germline loops: CDR1 MNHEY, CDR2 SVGAGI. The CDR3 has 16 residues. Trimming pared 0 bases from V and 3 bases from J, leaving 15 bases between.

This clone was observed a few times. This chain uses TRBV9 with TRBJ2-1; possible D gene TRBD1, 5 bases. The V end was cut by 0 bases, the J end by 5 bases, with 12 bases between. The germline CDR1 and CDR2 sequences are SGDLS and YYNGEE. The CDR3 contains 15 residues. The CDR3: CASSVGGAGDNEQFF. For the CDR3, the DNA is TGTGCCAGCAGCGTAGGTGGGGCTGGAGACAATGAGCAGTTCTTC.

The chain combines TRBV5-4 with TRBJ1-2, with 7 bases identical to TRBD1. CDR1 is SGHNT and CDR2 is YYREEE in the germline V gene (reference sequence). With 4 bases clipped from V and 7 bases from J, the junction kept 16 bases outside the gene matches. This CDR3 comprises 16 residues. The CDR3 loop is CASSPVTQGILGGYTF. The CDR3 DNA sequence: TGTGCCAGCAGCCCGGTGACACAGGGGATTTTGGGTGGCTACACCTTC. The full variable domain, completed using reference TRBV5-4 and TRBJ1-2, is ETGVTQSPTHLIKTRGQQVTLRCSSQSGHNTVSWYQQALGQGPQFIFQYYREEENGRGNFPPRFSGLQFPNYSSELNVNALELDDSALYLCASSPVTQGILGGYTFGSGTRLTVV.

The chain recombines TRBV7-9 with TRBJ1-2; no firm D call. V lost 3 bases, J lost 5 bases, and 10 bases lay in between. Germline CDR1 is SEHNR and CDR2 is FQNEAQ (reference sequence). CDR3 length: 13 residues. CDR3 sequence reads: CASSFEGDYGYTF. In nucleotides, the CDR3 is TGTGCCAGCAGCTTCGAGGGAGATTATGGCTACACCTTC.

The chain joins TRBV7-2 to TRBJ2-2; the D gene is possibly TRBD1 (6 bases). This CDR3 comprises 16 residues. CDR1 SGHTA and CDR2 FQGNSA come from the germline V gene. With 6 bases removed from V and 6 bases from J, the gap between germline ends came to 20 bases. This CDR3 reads CASRRKIRTASGELFF. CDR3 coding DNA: TGTGCCAGCAGACGTAAAATAAGGACAGCCTCCGGGGAGCTGTTTTTT. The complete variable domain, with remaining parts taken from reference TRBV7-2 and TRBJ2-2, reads GAGVSQSPSNKVTEKGKDVELRCDPISGHTALYWYRQSLGQGLEFLIYFQGNSAPDKSGLPSDRFSAERTGGSVSTLTIQRTQQEDSAVYLCASRRKIRTASGELFFGEGSRLTVL.

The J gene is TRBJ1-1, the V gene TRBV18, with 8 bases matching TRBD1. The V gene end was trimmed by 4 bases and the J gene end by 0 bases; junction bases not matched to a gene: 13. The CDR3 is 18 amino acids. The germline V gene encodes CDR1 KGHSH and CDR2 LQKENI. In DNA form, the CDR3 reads TGTGCCAGCTCACAGTTGAGCGACAGGGGTTATATGAACACTGAAGCTTTCTTT. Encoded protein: CASSQLSDRGYMNTEAFF.

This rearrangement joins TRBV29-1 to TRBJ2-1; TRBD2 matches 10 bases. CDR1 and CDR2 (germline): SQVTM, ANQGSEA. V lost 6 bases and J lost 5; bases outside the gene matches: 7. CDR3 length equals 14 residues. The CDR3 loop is CSVGIAGGHNEQFF. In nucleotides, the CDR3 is TGCAGCGTGGGGATAGCGGGAGGACACAATGAGCAGTTCTTC.

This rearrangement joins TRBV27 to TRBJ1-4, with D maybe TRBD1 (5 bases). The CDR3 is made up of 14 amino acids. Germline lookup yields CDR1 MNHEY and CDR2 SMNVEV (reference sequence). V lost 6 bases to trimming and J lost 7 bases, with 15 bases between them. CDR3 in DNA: TGTGCCAGCAGGGGGACCTCGGGGGGTGAAAAACTGTTTTTT. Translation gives CASRGTSGGEKLFF. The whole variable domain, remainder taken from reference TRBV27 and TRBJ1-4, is EAQVTQNPRYLITVTGKKLTVTCSQNMNHEYMSWYRQDPGLGLRQIYYSMNVEVTDKGDVPEGYKVSRKEKRNFPLILESPSPNQTSLYFCASRGTSGGEKLFFGSGTQLSVL.

The CDR3 loop is CASSSRQGAGDEQFF. The CDR3 DNA is TGTGCCAGCAGTTCCAGACAGGGGGCAGGGGATGAGCAGTTCTTC. The rearrangement uses TRBV28 and TRBJ2-1; 10 bases match TRBD1. V trimming: 4 bases; J trimming: 8 bases; junction bases outside the gene matches: 8. CDR1 is MDHEN, CDR2 SYDVKM, per germline. The CDR3 is 15 amino acids.

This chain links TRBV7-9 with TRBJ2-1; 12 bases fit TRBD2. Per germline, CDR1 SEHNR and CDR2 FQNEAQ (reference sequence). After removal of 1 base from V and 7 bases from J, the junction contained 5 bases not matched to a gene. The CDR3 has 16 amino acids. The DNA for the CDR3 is TGTGCCAGCAGCTTAGAGACTAGCGGGAGACGGAATGAGCAGTTCTTC. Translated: CASSLETSGRRNEQFF.

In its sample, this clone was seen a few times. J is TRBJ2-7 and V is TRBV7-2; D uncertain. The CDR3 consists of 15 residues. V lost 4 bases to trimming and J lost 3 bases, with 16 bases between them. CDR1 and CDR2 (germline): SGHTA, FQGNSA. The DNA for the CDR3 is TGTGCCAGCAGCTCGAACAGCCGAGCCGTCTACGAGCAGTACTTC. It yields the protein CASSSNSRAVYEQYF.